The present T cell receptor (beta chain) was sequenced within a study of CD8 T cells in Susac syndrome. Germline V gives CDR1 MNHEY, CDR2 SMNVEV (reference sequence). The CDR3 covers 16 residues. V was shortened by 3 bases and J by 4 bases, with 18 bases between the two germline ends. When the RNA was reverse transcribed, random hexamers were used with an input of about 0.45 to 1 ug. TCRdb called the immunoSEQ multiplex PCR reads again in MiXCR, with one record for every CDR3 protein. Among some 260,000 distinct CDR3 sequences listed, approximately 85% were seen once. TCR beta sequencing covered blood CD8+ and CD4+ T cells. Included as multiple sclerosis controls were treatment-naive patients who had stable or active relapsing-remitting disease. Negative isolation yielded the CD8+ and CD4+ T cells, while FACS enriched the TEMRA cells.

This TCR derives from a human donor with multiple sclerosis. The chain links TRBV27 to TRBJ1-2; D ambiguous. Sequenced: CD8+ T cells from PBMCs. The CDR3 sequence is CASSFSLYTLGYGYTF. The CDR3 bases are TGTGCCAGCAGTTTTTCACTTTACACTCTTGGCTATGGCTACACCTTC.